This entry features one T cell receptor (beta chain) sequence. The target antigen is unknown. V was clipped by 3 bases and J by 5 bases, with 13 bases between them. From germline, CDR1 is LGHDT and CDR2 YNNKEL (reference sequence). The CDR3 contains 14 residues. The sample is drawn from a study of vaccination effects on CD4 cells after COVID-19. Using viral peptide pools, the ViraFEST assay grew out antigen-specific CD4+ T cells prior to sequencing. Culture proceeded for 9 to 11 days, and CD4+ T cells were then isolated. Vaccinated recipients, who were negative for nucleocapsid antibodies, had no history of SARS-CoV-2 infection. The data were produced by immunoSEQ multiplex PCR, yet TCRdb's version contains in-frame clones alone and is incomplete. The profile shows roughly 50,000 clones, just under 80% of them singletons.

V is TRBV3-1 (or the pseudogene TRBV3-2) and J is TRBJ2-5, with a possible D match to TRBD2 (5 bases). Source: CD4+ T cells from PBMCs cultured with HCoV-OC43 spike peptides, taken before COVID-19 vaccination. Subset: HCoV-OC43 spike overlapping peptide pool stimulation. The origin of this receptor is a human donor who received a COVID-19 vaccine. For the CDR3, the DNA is TGTGCCAGCAGCCAGAGTGGTTCGGGGGAGACCCAGTACTTC. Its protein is CASSQSGSGETQYF.